This T cell receptor beta chain comes out of a study of STAT3 mutations in large granular lymphocyte leukemia. Study-level results: In T-cell large granular lymphocyte leukemia, about half of patients showed multiple immunodominant subclonotypes.

About this clone itself: Antigen specificity is unknown.

The table came from immunoSEQ multiplex PCR; TCRdb's copy has only in-frame clones and leaves some out. This sample has just over 15,000 clones, with over 90% found just once. Germline V gene data show CDR1 as SGHTA and CDR2 as FQGTGA. The CDR3 totals 14 residues. V lost 5 bases, J lost 4 bases, and 6 bases stayed unmatched. The sequenced sample consisted of peripheral blood mononuclear cells. This TCR derives from a woman between 50 and 59 years old with T-cell large granular lymphocyte leukemia. Some clones in this sample may be carry-over from other donors' samples. The chain recombines TRBV7-3 with TRBJ2-7, with 9 positions matching TRBD1. The chain's CDR3 is CASSLTGTGYEQYF. The CDR3 DNA reads as TGTGCCAGCAGCCTGACCGGGACAGGGTACGAGCAGTACTTC.